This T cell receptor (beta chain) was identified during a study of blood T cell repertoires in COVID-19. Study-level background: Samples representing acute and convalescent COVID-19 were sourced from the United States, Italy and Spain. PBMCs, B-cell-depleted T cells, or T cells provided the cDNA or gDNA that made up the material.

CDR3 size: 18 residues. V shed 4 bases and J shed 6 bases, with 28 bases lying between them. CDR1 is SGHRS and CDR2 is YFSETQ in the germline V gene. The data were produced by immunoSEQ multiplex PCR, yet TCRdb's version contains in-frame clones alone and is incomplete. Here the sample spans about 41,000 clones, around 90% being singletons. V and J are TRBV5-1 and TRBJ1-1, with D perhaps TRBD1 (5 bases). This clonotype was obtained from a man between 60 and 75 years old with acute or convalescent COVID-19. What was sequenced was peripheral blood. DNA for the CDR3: TGCGCCAGCAGCCCCCAAGGTAGTCGGGGGATGAAACCGGCTGAAGCTTTCTTT. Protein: CASSPQGSRGMKPAEAFF.